The sequence of this T cell receptor (beta chain) was determined in a study of OX40 agonist ivuxolimab in advanced cancers. This clone was recorded once. The method was immunoSEQ multiplex PCR; TCRdb's version includes in-frame clones alone and lacks a portion of them. Of tens of thousands of clones in the sample, 75% to 85% were seen once. Autoimmune disease history or systemic immunosuppression barred patients. The source is an adult with an advanced solid tumor such as melanoma, head and neck, liver or kidney cancer. Sequenced here: CD4+ or CD8+ T cells sorted from blood, sampled in a trial of the OX40 agonist ivuxolimab.

The CDR3 protein is CASSSSSGNNNEQFF. Here the CDR3 DNA reads TGTGCCAGCAGCTCCAGCAGCGGGAACAACAATGAGCAGTTCTTC. This rearrangement joins TRBV7-3 to TRBJ2-1, with TRBD2 matching 7 bases. The germline gives CDR1 SGHTA, CDR2 FQGTGA. After removal of 4 bases from V and 5 bases from J, the junction contained 8 bases not matched to a gene. The CDR3 is 15 amino acids. Drawing the rest from reference TRBV7-3 and TRBJ2-1, the complete variable domain is GAGVSQTPSNKVTEKGKYVELRCDPISGHTALYWYRQSLGQGPEFLIYFQGTGAADDSGLPNDRFFAVRPEGSVSTLKIQRTERGDSAVYLCASSSSSGNNNEQFFGPGTRLTVL.